Below are 10 T cell receptor beta chains sequenced from a single sample in a study of Graves' ophthalmopathy and Graves' hyperthyroidism. RNA transcripts served as template for amplifying TCR beta CDR3 sequences. A first-round RT-PCR used HTBI primers, followed by a second-round multiplex PCR. TCRdb called the multiplex PCR reads again in MiXCR, with one record for every CDR3 protein. The sample has under 800,000 distinct CDR3 sequences; 22% are singletons. Sequenced input: peripheral blood. The receptors shown here come from a woman between 18 and 29 years old with stable Graves' hyperthyroidism. Some clones in this sample may be carry-over from other donors' samples.

This clonotype has a count of ten or more. The chain couples TRBV27 to TRBJ2-7, with D tentatively TRBD1 (6 bases). Between the trimmed V and J ends, which lost 4 bases and 4 bases, there was a span of 14 bases. The CDR3 runs to 14 residues. Per germline, CDR1 MNHEY and CDR2 SMNVEV (reference sequence). In nucleotides, the CDR3 is TGTGCCAGCAGTTCCTCGGACAGCCTGTACGAGCAGTACTTC. Its protein product is CASSSSDSLYEQYF.

In this sample, this clonotype turned up many times. The chain joins TRBV18 to TRBJ2-5; D perhaps matches TRBD1 (6 bases). The CDR3 consists of 14 residues. V was trimmed by 0 bases and J by 5 bases, leaving 10 bases between them. In germline, CDR1 is KGHSH, CDR2 LQKENI. DNA for the CDR3: TGTGCCAGCTCACCACCTACAGGGTACGAGACCCAGTACTTC. This sequence encodes CASSPPTGYETQYF.

This clonotype was counted ten times or more. The V call is TRBV6-5, the J call TRBJ1-1; a weak D match, TRBD1 (5 bases). The CDR3 sequence is 16 residues long. With 0 bases removed from V and 1 base from J, the gap between germline ends came to 12 bases. Germline CDR1 MNHEY, CDR2 SVGAGI. This chain's CDR3 is CASSYSRDWGNTEAFF. CDR3 bases: TGTGCCAGCAGTTACTCCCGGGACTGGGGGAACACTGAAGCTTTCTTT.

This sequence joins TRBV30 and TRBJ2-7; TRBD2 aligns across 9 bases. The CDR3 sequence is 14 residues long. The V and J ends lost 3 bases and 0 bases, in that order; junction bases with no gene match: 3. Germline V gene sequence: CDR1 GTSNPN, CDR2 SVGIG (reference sequence). The CDR3: CAWSAGGGSYEQYF. CDR3 in DNA: TGTGCCTGGAGCGCGGGAGGGGGCTCCTACGAGCAGTACTTC.

This clonotype has at least ten counts. This chain connects TRBV4-1 to TRBJ2-7; 11 bases match TRBD2. The length of the CDR3 is 16 residues. V dropped 2 bases and J dropped 4; count of bases not matched to a gene: 7. Looked up from germline, CDR1 is MGHRA and CDR2 is YSYEKL. CDR3 region: CASSQPTSGRAYEQYF. DNA of the CDR3: TGCGCCAGCAGCCAACCAACTAGCGGGAGAGCTTACGAGCAGTACTTC.

This clonotype was recorded many times. The chain carries TRBV29-1 and TRBJ1-1, with 7 bases matching TRBD1. Germline V gene lookup returns CDR1 SQVTM and CDR2 ANQGSEA. V lost 6 bases to trimming and J lost 0 bases; unmatched junction nucleotides: 10. CDR3 length: 15 residues. CDR3 nucleotide sequence: TGCAGCGTCCTGACCCCACAGGGGATGAACACTGAAGCTTTCTTT. Translation gives CSVLTPQGMNTEAFF.

This clonotype appeared a few times. The CDR3 sequence is CASSQVPGSSSPLHF. CDR3 coding DNA: TGTGCCAGCAGCCAAGTACCGGGTTCTAGTTCACCCCTCCACTTT. The rearrangement joins TRBV14 to TRBJ1-6, with unresolved D. The CDR3 runs to 15 residues. Trimming pared 1 base from V and 9 bases from J, leaving 13 bases between. The V gene's germline CDR1 is SGHDN and CDR2 FVKESK.

There are a few counts of this clonotype. J is TRBJ2-7 and V is TRBV11-2, with D possibly called TRBD1 or TRBD2 (5 bases each). Per germline, CDR1 SGHAT and CDR2 FQNNGV. The CDR3 covers 16 residues. V was shortened by 1 base and J by 3 bases, with 16 bases between the two germline ends. This CDR3 reads CASSLVLSGRFYEQYF. The CDR3 bases are TGTGCCAGCAGCTTAGTTTTGTCAGGGAGATTCTACGAGCAGTACTTC.

The V and J genes are TRBV11-2 and TRBJ2-2; a possible D gene is TRBD2 (6 bases). The V end lost 7 bases, the J end lost 5 bases, and 26 bases lay between the germline ends. CDR1 SGHAT and CDR2 FQNNGV come from the germline V gene. This CDR3 is 18 amino acids long. The CDR3: CASKSLRGGTRRTGELFF. The CDR3 coding sequence is TGTGCCAGCAAAAGCCTCCGGGGCGGGACTCGACGGACCGGGGAGCTGTTTTTT. Together with reference TRBV11-2 and TRBJ2-2, the CDR3 gives the full variable domain: EAGVAQSPRYKIIEKRQSVAFWCNPISGHATLYWYQQILGQGPKLLIQFQNNGVVDDSQLPKDRFSAERLKGVDSTLKIQPAKLEDSAVYLCASKSLRGGTRRTGELFFGEGSRLTVL.

This clonotype was found many times. The rearrangement uses TRBV19 and TRBJ2-7; TRBD1 aligns across 7 bases. The germline gives CDR1 LNHDA, CDR2 SQIVND (reference sequence). CDR3 length: 15 amino acids. Trimming took 4 bases from V and 5 from J; bases not matched to a gene: 11. CDR3 nucleotides: TGTGCCAGTAGTACGGTAGAACAGGGGATGCACGAGCAGTACTTC. Translated, it gives CASSTVEQGMHEQYF.